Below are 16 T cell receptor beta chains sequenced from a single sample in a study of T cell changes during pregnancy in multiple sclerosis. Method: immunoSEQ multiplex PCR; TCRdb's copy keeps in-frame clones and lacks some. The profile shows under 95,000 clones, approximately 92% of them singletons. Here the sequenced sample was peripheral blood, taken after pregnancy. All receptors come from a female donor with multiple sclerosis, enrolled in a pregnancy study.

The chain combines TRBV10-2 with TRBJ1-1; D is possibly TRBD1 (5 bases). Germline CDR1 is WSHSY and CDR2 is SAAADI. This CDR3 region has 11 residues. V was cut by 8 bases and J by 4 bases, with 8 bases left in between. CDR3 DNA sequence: TGCGCCAGCGGCCAGGGCACTGAAGCTTTCTTT. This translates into CASGQGTEAFF.

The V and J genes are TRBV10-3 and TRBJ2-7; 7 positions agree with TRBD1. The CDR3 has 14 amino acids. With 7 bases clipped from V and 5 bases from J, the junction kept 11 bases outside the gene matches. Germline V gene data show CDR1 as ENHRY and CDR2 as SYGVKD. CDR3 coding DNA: TGTGCCATCAATTCCAAGACAGGGACGGACGAGCAGTACTTC. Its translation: CAINSKTGTDEQYF.

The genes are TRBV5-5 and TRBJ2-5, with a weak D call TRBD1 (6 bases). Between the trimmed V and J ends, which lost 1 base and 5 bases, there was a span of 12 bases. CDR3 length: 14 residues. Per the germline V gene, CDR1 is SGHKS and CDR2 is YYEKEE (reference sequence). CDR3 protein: CASSLFWGQETQYF. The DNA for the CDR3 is TGTGCCAGCAGCTTGTTCTGGGGGCAGGAGACCCAGTACTTC. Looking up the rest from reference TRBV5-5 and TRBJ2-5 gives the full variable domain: DAGVTQSPTHLIKTRGQQVTLRCSPISGHKSVSWYQQVLGQGPQFIFQYYEKEERGRGNFPDRFSARQFPNYSSELNVNALLLGDSALYLCASSLFWGQETQYFGPGTRLLVL.

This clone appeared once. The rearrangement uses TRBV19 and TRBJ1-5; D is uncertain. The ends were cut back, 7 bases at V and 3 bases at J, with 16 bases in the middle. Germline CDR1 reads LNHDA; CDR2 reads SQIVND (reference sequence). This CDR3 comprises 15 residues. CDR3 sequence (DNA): TGTGCCAGTATGGTAGGAGTAGGCGACAATCAGCCCCAGCATTTT. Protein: CASMVGVGDNQPQHF.

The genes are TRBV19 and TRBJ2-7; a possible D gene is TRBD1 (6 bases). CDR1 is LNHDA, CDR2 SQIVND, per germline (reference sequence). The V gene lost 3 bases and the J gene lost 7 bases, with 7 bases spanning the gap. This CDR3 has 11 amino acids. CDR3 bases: TGTGCCAGTAGTATGGGGACAGAGCAGTACTTC. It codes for CASSMGTEQYF.

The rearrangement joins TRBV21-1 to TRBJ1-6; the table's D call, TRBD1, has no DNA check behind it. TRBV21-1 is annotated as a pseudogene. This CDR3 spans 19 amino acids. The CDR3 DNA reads TGTGCCAGCAGCACGATTTACCGGACAGGGCTCTCCTATAATTCACCCCTCCACTTT. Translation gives CASSTIYRTGLSYNSPLHF.

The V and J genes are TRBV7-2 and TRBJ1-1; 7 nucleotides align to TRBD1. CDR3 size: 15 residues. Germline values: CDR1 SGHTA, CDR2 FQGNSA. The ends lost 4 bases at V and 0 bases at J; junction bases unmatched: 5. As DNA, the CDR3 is TGTGCCAGCAGCTCCCGACAGGGTATGAACACTGAAGCTTTCTTT. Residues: CASSSRQGMNTEAFF. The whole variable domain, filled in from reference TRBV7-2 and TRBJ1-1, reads GAGVSQSPSNKVTEKGKDVELRCDPISGHTALYWYRQSLGQGLEFLIYFQGNSAPDKSGLPSDRFSAERTGGSVSTLTIQRTQQEDSAVYLCASSSRQGMNTEAFFGQGTRLTVV.

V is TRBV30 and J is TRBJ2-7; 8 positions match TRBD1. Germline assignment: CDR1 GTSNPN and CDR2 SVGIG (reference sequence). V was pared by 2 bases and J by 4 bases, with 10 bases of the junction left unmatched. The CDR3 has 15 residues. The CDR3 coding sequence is TGTGCCTGGAGTCCCTCCCCAGGGGGCAGTTACGAGCAGTACTTC. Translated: CAWSPSPGGSYEQYF. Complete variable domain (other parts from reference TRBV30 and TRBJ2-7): SQTIHQWPATLVQPVGSPLSLECTVEGTSNPNLYWYRQAAGRGLQLLFYSVGIGQISSEVPQNLSASRPQDRQFILSSKKLLLSDSGFYLCAWSPSPGGSYEQYFGPGTRLTVT.

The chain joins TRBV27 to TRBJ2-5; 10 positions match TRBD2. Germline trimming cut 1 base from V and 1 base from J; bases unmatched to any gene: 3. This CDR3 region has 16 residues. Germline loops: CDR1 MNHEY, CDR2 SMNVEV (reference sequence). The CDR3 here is CASSLFSGGPQETQYF. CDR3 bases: TGTGCCAGCAGTTTATTTAGCGGGGGGCCCCAAGAGACCCAGTACTTC.

CDR3 DNA: TGTGCCAGCAGCTTAGGGAACAGGGGGCTCGGGAACACTGAAGCTTTCTTT. Protein sequence: CASSLGNRGLGNTEAFF. The rearrangement uses TRBV11-3 and TRBJ1-1; the match to TRBD1 covers 9 bases. V gave up 1 base and J gave up 1 base; unmatched junction bases: 7. Germline values: CDR1 SGHNT, CDR2 YENEEA. The CDR3 totals 17 residues.

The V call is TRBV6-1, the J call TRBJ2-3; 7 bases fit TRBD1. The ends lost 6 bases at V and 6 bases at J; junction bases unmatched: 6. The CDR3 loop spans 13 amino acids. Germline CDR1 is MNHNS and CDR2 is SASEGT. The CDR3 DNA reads TGTGCCAGCAGGAGACAGGGTGGCGATACGCAGTATTTT. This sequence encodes CASRRQGGDTQYF.

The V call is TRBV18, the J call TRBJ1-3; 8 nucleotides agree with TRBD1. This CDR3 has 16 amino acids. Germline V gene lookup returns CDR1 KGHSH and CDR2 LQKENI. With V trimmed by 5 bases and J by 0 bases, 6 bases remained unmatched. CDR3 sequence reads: CASSEDRGISGNTIYF. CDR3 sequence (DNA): TGTGCCAGCTCAGAAGACAGGGGAATCTCTGGAAACACCATATATTTT.

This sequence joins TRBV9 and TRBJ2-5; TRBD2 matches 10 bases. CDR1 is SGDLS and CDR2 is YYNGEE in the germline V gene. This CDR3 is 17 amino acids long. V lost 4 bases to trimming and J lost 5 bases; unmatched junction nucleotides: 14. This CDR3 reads CASSPGQLAGGGETQYF. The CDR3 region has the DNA TGTGCCAGCAGCCCGGGCCAGTTAGCGGGGGGCGGGGAGACCCAGTACTTC.

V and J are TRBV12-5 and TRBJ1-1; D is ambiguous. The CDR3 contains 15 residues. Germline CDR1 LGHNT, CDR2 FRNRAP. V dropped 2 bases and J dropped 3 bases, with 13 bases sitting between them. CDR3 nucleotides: TGTGCTAGTGGTTTGTCCAACGTGAGGGACACTGAAGCTTTCTTT. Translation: CASGLSNVRDTEAFF.

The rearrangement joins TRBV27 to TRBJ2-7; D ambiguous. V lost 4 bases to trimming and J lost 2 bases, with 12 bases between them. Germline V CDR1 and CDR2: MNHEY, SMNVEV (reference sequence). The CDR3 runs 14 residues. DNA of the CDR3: TGTGCCAGCAGTTCACAGAAACCTACCTACGAGCAGTACTTC. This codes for CASSSQKPTYEQYF.

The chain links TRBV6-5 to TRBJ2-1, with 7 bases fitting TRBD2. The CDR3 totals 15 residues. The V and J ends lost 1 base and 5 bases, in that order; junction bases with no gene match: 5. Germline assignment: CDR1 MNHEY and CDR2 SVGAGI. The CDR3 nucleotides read TGTGCCAGCAGTTACTTGGGCGGGGGTCACAATGAGCAGTTCTTC. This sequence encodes CASSYLGGGHNEQFF.